This T cell receptor (beta chain) appears in the sequencing data of a study of identical twins. TCRdb reprocessed the 5' RACE reads with MiXCR, giving one entry per CDR3 protein. Of some 730,000 distinct CDR3 sequences listed, about 20% are singletons. CDR1 is ENHRY and CDR2 is SYGVKD in the germline V gene. This CDR3 comprises 12 residues. V was trimmed by 6 bases and J by 5 bases, leaving 8 bases between them. Study-wide findings and caveats: While abundant cord blood beta clonotypes carried fewer insertions, memory repertoires showed no such pattern.

This clonotype came up a few times. Its specificity is unknown. These same data were also listed under a study on T cells expressing NK-cell markers. From that report: In sorted CD3+CD56+NKG2C+, CD3+CD56+NKG2C- and CD3+CD56-NKG2C+ T cells, TCR beta repertoires were obtained. Seven sequenced donors out of eight were HCMV-seropositive, one seronegative. The CD3+CD56-NKG2C+ fraction of several donors was likewise dominated by these clonotypes.

Sequencing used PBMCs. The V gene is TRBV10-3, the J gene TRBJ1-5; D gene uncertain. The receptor comes from a woman aged 18-29 years in good health. The CDR3 DNA reads TGTGCCATCAGCCCCACAGATCAGCCCCAGCATTTT. Residues: CAISPTDQPQHF.